One TCR beta chain is described in this entry. This CDR3 is 16 amino acids long. Germline CDR1 and CDR2: MDHEN and SYDVKM. Trimming took off 6 bases at V and 5 bases at J, with 22 bases between the two ends. Profiled with immunoSEQ multiplex PCR; TCRdb holds only in-frame clones, not every one. The profile covers about 210,000 clones, with around 90% appearing a single time and 1% to 1.5% taken by the ten largest. The source of the sample is a study of blood T cell repertoires in COVID-19. Study-level information: Donors in the United States, Italy and Spain gave samples during acute or convalescent COVID-19.

Sequencing used peripheral blood. The chain combines TRBV28 with TRBJ1-2; D may be TRBD1 (5 bases). The sequence came from a man in his thirties or forties with acute or convalescent COVID-19. CDR3 nucleotides: TGTGCCAGCAGCCCCACCCTGATGGGGGGGAGATATGGCTACACCTTC. Protein: CASSPTLMGGRYGYTF.